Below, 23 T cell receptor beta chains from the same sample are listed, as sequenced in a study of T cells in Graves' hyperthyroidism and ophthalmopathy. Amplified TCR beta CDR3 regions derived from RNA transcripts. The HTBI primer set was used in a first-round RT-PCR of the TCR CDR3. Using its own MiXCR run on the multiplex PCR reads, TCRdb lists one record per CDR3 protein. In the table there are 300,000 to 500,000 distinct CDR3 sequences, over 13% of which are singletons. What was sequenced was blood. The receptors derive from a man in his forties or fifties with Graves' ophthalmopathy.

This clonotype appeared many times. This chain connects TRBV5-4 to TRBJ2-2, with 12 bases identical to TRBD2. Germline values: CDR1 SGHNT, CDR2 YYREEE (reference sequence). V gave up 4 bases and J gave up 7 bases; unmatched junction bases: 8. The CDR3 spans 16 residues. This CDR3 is CASSPKTSGSSGELFF. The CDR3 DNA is TGTGCCAGCAGCCCGAAGACTAGCGGGAGTAGCGGGGAGCTGTTTTTT.

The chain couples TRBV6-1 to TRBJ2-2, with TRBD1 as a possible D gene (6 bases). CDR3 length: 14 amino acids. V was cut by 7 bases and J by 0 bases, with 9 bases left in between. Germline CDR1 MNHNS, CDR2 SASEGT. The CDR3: CASKGTTNTGELFF. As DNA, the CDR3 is TGTGCCAGCAAAGGGACAACGAACACCGGGGAGCTGTTTTTT.

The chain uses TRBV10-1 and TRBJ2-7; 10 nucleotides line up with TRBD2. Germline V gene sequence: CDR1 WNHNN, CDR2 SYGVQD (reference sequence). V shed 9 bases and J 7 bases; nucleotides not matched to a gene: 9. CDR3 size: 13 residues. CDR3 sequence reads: CASQREGYGEQYF. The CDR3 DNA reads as TGCGCCAGTCAGCGGGAGGGCTATGGGGAGCAGTACTTC.

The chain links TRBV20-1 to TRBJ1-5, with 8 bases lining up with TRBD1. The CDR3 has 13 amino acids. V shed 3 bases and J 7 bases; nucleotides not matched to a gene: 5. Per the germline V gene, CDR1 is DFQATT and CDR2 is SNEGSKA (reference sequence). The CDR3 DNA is TGCAGTGCTAGGGACAGGGTTGAGCAGCCCCAGCATTTT. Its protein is CSARDRVEQPQHF.

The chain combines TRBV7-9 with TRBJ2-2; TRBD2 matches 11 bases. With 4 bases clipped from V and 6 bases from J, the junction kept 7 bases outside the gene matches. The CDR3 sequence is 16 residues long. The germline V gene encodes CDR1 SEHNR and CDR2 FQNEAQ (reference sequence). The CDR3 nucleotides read TGTGCCAGCAGCTCGAATAGCGGGAGGGCTTCCGGGGAGCTGTTTTTT. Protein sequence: CASSSNSGRASGELFF.

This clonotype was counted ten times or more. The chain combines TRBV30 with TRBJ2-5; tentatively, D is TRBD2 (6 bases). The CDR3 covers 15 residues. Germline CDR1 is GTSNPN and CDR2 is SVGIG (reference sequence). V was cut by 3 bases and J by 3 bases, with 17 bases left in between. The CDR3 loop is CAWSSGGWVEETQYF. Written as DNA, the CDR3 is TGTGCCTGGAGCTCCGGGGGTTGGGTGGAAGAGACCCAGTACTTC.

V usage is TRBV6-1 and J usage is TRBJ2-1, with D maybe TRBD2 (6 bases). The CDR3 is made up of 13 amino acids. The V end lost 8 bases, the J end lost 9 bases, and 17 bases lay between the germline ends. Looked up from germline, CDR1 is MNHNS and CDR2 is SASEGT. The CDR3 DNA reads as TGTGCCAGCGGAGGGCAGGTTCAATTTGAGCAGTTCTTC. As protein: CASGGQVQFEQFF.

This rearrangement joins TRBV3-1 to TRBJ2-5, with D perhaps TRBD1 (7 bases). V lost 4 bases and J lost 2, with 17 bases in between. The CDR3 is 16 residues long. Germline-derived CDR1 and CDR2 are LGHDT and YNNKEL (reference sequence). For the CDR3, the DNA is TGTGCCAGCAGCCGGGGGGACAGCACTAAACAAGAGACCCAGTACTTC. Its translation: CASSRGDSTKQETQYF.

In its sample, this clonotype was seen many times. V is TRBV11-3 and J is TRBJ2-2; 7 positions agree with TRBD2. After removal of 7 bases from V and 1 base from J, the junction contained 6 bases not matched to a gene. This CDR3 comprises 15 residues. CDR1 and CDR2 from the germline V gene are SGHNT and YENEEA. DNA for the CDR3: TGTGCCAGCACGGGAGGACTTTTGAACACCGGGGAGCTGTTTTTT. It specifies CASTGGLLNTGELFF.

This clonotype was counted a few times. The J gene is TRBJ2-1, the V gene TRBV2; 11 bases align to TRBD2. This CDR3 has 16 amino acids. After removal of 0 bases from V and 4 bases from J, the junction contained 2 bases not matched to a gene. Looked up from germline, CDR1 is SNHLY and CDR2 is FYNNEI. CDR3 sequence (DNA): TGTGCCAGCAGTGAAGCAGGGACTAGCGGATACAATGAGCAGTTCTTC. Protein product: CASSEAGTSGYNEQFF.

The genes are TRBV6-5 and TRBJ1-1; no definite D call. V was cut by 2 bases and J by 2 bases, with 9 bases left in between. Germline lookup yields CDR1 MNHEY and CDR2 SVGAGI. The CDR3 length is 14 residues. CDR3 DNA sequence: TGTGCCAGCAGTTACGGGTTAGTCAACACTGAAGCTTTCTTT. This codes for CASSYGLVNTEAFF.

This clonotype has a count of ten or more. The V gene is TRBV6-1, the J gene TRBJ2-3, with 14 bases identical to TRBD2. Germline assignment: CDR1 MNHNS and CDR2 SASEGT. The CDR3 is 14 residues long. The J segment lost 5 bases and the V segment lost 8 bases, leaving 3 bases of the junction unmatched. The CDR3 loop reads CASGTSGRIDTQYF. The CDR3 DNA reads TGTGCCAGCGGGACTAGCGGGAGAATAGATACGCAGTATTTT.

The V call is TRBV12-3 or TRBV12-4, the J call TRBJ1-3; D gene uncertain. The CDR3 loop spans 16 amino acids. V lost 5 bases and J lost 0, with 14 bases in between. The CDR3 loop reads CASSPPGKSSGNTIYF. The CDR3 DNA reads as TGTGCCAGCAGTCCCCCCGGTAAGAGCTCTGGAAACACCATATATTTT.

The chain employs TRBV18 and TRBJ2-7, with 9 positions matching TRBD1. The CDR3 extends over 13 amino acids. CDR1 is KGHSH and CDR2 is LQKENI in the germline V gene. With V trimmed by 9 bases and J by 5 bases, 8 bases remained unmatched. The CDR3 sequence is CASSTGGPHEQYF. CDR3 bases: TGTGCCAGTTCAACAGGGGGCCCCCACGAGCAGTACTTC.

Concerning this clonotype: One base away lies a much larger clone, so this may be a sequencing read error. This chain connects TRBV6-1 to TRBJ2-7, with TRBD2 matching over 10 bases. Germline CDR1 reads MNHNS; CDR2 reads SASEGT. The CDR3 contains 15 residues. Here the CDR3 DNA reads TGTGCCAACAGTGATCCAACGGGACTAGCGCACGAGCAGTACTTC. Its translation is CANSDPTGLAHEQYF.

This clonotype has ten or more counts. CDR3: CAIKRTRTDDTQYF. The DNA for the CDR3 is TGTGCCATCAAGAGAACCCGGACTGATGATACGCAGTATTTT. The rearrangement uses TRBV10-3 and TRBJ2-3; D might be TRBD2 (5 bases). The V end was cut by 7 bases, the J end by 6 bases, with 17 bases between. The CDR3 has 14 residues. Germline assignment: CDR1 ENHRY and CDR2 SYGVKD.

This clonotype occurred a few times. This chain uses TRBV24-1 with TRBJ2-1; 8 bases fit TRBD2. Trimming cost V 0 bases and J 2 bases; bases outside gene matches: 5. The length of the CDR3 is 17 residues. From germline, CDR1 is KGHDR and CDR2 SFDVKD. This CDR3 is CATSDLPSGSPYNEQFF. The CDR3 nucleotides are TGTGCCACCAGTGATTTGCCGAGCGGGAGTCCCTACAATGAGCAGTTCTTC.

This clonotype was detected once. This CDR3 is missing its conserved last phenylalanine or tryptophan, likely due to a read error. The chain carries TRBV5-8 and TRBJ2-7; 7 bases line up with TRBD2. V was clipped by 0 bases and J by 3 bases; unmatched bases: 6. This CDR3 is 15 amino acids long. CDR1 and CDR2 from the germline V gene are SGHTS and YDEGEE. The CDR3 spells CASSLVGGGDYEQYL. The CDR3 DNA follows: TGTGCCAGCAGCTTGGTTGGGGGGGGAGACTACGAGCAGTACCTC.

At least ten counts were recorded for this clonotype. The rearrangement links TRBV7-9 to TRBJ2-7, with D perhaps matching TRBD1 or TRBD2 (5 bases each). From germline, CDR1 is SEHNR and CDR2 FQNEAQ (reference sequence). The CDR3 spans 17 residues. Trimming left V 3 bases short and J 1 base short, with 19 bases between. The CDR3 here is CASSFTSSRDGSYEQYF. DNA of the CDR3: TGTGCCAGCAGCTTCACCTCTTCCCGGGACGGTTCCTACGAGCAGTACTTC.

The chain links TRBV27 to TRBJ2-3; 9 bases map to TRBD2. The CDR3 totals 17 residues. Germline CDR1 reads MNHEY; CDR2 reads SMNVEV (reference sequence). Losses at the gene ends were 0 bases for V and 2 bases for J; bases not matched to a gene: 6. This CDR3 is CASSLSAASGVTDTQYF. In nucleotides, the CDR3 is TGTGCCAGCAGTTTATCCGCGGCTAGCGGGGTCACAGATACGCAGTATTTT.

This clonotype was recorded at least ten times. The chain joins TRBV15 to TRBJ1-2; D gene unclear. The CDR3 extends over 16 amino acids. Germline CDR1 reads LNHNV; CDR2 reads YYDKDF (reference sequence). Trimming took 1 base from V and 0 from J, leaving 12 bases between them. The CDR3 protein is CATSRAPGGSNYGYTF. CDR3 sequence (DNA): TGTGCCACCAGCAGAGCCCCGGGAGGGTCTAACTATGGCTACACCTTC.

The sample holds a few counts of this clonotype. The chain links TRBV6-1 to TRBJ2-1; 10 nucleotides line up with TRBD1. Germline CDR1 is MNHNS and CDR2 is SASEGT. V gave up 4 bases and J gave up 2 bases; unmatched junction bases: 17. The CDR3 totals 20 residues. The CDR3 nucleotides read TGTGCCAGCAGTGGTCTAGGGACAGGGGATCGGGAGAGGCCCTACAATGAGCAGTTCTTC. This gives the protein CASSGLGTGDRERPYNEQFF.

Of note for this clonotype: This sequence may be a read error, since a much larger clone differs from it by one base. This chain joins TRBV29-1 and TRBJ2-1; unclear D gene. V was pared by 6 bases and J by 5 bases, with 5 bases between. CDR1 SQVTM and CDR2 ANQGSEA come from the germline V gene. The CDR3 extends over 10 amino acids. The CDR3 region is CSVPNNEQFF. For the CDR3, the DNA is TGCAGCGTCCCCAACAATGAGCAGTTCTTC.